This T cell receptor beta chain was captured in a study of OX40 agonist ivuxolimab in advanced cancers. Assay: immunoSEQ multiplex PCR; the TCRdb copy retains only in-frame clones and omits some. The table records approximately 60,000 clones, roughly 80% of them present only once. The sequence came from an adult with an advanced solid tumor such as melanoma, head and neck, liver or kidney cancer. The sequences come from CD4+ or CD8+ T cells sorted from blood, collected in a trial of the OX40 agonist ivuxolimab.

CDR3 sequence (DNA): TGTGCCAGCAGCTTGATCGTCCGAGGGGGTAATGAAAAACTGTTTTTT. Translation: CASSLIVRGGNEKLFF. The chain recombines TRBV5-6 with TRBJ1-4; perhaps TRBD1 as D (6 bases). CDR1 is SGHDT, CDR2 YYEEEE, per germline. The CDR3 runs 16 residues. Trimming took off 1 base at V and 4 bases at J, with 14 bases between the two ends.